The 20 T cell receptor beta chains below come from one sample, sequenced in a study of tumor and adjacent non-tumor tissue in lung cancer. The template was RNA from unsorted bulk tissue. The normal lung tissue was taken more than 3 cm from the tumor edge. TCRbeta libraries were built with three rounds of nested PCR, modified from ARM-PCR. Via MiXCR, TCRdb re-called the multiplex PCR reads, giving one row per CDR3 protein. In the table there are around 39,000 distinct CDR3 sequences, around three fifths of which are singletons. The sequenced sample consisted of distant non-tumor lung tissue. The receptors here all came from a man over 45 with non-small cell lung cancer.

With respect to this clonotype: At one end the junction does not follow the germline gene, possibly because of a read error. This chain uses TRBV29-1 with TRBJ2-7; D unresolved. The CDR3 is 13 residues long. Germline V gene lookup returns CDR1 SQVTM and CDR2 ANQGSEA. This CDR3 reads CSVEVGALYKHYF. CDR3 DNA sequence: TGCAGCGTTGAAGTCGGAGCCCTCTACAAGCACTACTTC.

To note about this clonotype: Mismatch with germline at one junction end may stem from a read error. The CDR3 is CAGSQQENQPQHF. The DNA of the CDR3 is TGTGCCGGCAGCCAACAAGAAAATCAGCCACAGCATTTT. V is TRBV16 and J is TRBJ1-5; D gene unclear. Looked up from germline, CDR1 is KGHSY and CDR2 is FQNENV. The CDR3 length is 13 residues.

Only a few counts were recorded for this clonotype. Its ends do not fully match the called genes, so a read error is possible. This rearrangement joins TRBV11-1 to TRBJ1-1, with 8 bases lining up with TRBD1. Looked up from germline, CDR1 is SGHAT and CDR2 is FQDESV (reference sequence). This CDR3 region has 13 residues. CDR3 sequence reads: CVSSPLTGDEAFF. As DNA, the CDR3 is TGTGTCAGCAGCCCCTTGACAGGGGATGAAGCTTTCTTT.

A note on this clonotype: A much larger clone lies one base from this, so it may be a read error. This chain links TRBV11-2 with TRBJ2-1; 11 bases align to TRBD2. CDR3 length equals 15 residues. Germline V gene sequence: CDR1 SGHAT, CDR2 FQNNGV. This CDR3 is CVSSVLAGAYNEQFF. In nucleotides, the CDR3 is TGTGTCAGCAGCGTACTAGCGGGAGCCTACAATGAGCAGTTCTTC.

The V and J genes are TRBV20-1 and TRBJ2-1; 7 bases line up with TRBD2. V lost 4 bases and J lost 11; bases outside the gene matches: 20. The CDR3 is 16 residues long. The germline V gene has CDR1 DFQATT and CDR2 SNEGSKA (reference sequence). The CDR3 loop is CSATGASGPRGHKQFF. The CDR3 DNA reads TGCAGTGCTACCGGGGCTAGCGGCCCCCGAGGCCATAAGCAGTTCTTC.

This clonotype appeared a single time. At one end the junction does not follow the germline gene, possibly because of a read error. This chain connects TRBV28 to TRBJ2-7; 8 bases map to TRBD2. From germline, CDR1 is MDHEN and CDR2 SYDVKM. The CDR3 is 13 amino acids. This chain's CDR3 is CASSSGGLDEQYF. CDR3 DNA sequence: TGTGCCAGCAGCAGCGGGGGCCTGGACGAACAGTACTTC.

This clonotype was observed at least ten times. The rearrangement uses TRBV20-1 and TRBJ1-2, with TRBD1 matching over 7 bases. The CDR3 length is 11 residues. CDR1 DFQATT and CDR2 SNEGSKA come from the germline V gene (reference sequence). Trimming at V came to 1 base and at J to 7 bases, leaving 0 bases not matched to a gene. The CDR3 nucleotides read TGCAGTGCTAGAGGACAGGGTGGCTACACCTTC. Its translation: CSARGQGGYTF.

This clonotype was picked up one time. The genes are TRBV20-1 and TRBJ2-3, with D possibly TRBD2 on 5 matching bases. Germline lookup yields CDR1 DFQATT and CDR2 SNEGSKA (reference sequence). V lost 6 bases, J lost 4 bases, and 23 bases lay in between. CDR3 length: 16 residues. The CDR3 DNA reads as TGCAGTGCCAAGCCACAGAGGGCGGCCTTTTCAGATACGCAGTATTTT. Encoded protein: CSAKPQRAAFSDTQYF.

CDR3 in DNA: TGTGCCAGCAGCTTCGGCGACAAGCACTACGAGCAGTACTTC. It translates to CASSFGDKHYEQYF. J is TRBJ2-7 and V is TRBV7-9; D is uncertain. Per the germline V gene, CDR1 is SEHNR and CDR2 is FQNEAQ (reference sequence). Trimming cost V 3 bases and J 3 bases, with 12 bases left between them. There are 14 residues in the CDR3. Full variable domain (rest looked up from reference TRBV7-9 and TRBJ2-7): DTGVSQNPRHKITKRGQNVTFRCDPISEHNRLYWYRQTLGQGPEFLTYFQNEAQLEKSRLLSDRFSAERPKGSFSTLEIQRTEQGDSAMYLCASSFGDKHYEQYFGPGTRLTVT.

Comment on this clonotype: The junction and the germline gene differ at one end; a read error may be behind it. The rearrangement links TRBV6-2 or TRBV6-3 to TRBJ2-1; no definite D call. CDR1 is MNHEY and CDR2 is SVGEGT in the germline V gene. This CDR3 is built from 11 residues. Here the CDR3 reads CVSSSQGRPFF. CDR3 DNA: TGTGTCAGCAGTTCCCAAGGCCGGCCGTTCTTC.

The rearrangement joins TRBV13 to TRBJ2-3; D is unresolved. The CDR3 consists of 13 residues. The germline V gene encodes CDR1 PRHDT and CDR2 FYEKMQ (reference sequence). The CDR3 loop reads CVGNRLLTDTQYF. The CDR3 coding sequence is TGTGTCGGCAACCGCCTCCTCACAGATACGCAGTATTTT. Based on the CDR3 plus reference TRBV13 and TRBJ2-3, the full variable domain is AAGVIQSPRHLIKEKRETATLKCYPIPRHDTVYWYQQGPGQDPQFLISFYEKMQSDKGSIPDRFSAQQFSDYHSELNMSSLELGDSALYFCVGNRLLTDTQYFGPGTRLTVL.

This clonotype came up a few times. The chain combines TRBV20-1 with TRBJ2-7; 9 nucleotides match TRBD1. The V gene's germline CDR1 is DFQATT and CDR2 SNEGSKA (reference sequence). The ends lost 3 bases at V and 3 bases at J; junction bases unmatched: 12. The CDR3 is made up of 16 amino acids. CDR3 sequence: CSASPVGTGHGYEQYF. CDR3 nucleotides: TGCAGTGCTAGCCCCGTAGGGACAGGGCACGGCTACGAGCAGTACTTC.

This clonotype was counted between two and nine times. This chain links TRBV5-1 with TRBJ2-3; tentatively, D is TRBD2 (6 bases). Trimming pared 1 base from V and 0 bases from J, leaving 9 bases between. The CDR3 contains 15 residues. Germline V gives CDR1 SGHRS, CDR2 YFSETQ. The CDR3 sequence: CASSLTSQSTDTQYF. CDR3 nucleotide sequence: TGCGCCAGCAGCTTGACTAGCCAGAGCACAGATACGCAGTATTTT.

This clonotype has a single count. One end of the junction does not line up with germline, which may come from a read error. The chain uses TRBV11-2 and TRBJ2-2, with 7 bases lining up with TRBD2. CDR3 length equals 16 residues. Germline CDR1 and CDR2: SGHAT and FQNNGV. In DNA form, the CDR3 reads TGTGCCGGCAGCTTAGTGGGCGGGAGTAACACCGGGGAGCTGCTTTTT. It specifies CAGSLVGGSNTGELLF.

The gene calls are TRBV7-9 and TRBJ2-5, with a weak D call TRBD2 (6 bases). This CDR3 is built from 14 residues. Germline V gene sequence: CDR1 SEHNR, CDR2 FQNEAQ (reference sequence). V lost 5 bases and J 2 bases, leaving 12 bases between the germline ends. CDR3 residues: CASSPLGLQETQYF. The CDR3 bases are TGTGCCAGCAGCCCATTGGGACTGCAAGAGACCCAGTACTTC.

Comments on this clonotype: Sequence at one end of the junction differs from germline and may be a read error. This chain joins TRBV10-1 and TRBJ1-4; D not resolved. This CDR3 contains 13 residues. Germline CDR1 is WNHNN and CDR2 is SYGVQD (reference sequence). The CDR3 bases are TGCACCAGTCAAGCCGCAACTAACGAAAAACTGTTTTTT. Encoded protein: CTSQAATNEKLFF.

This clonotype was counted ten times or more. The chain employs TRBV28 and TRBJ2-5; 8 nucleotides align to TRBD2. Germline V gene sequence: CDR1 MDHEN, CDR2 SYDVKM. The J segment lost 1 base and the V segment lost 2 bases, leaving 0 bases of the junction unmatched. CDR3 length equals 14 residues. The DNA of the CDR3 is TGTGCCAGCAGTTTACTAGCGGGCCAAGAGACCCAGTACTTC. Encoded protein: CASSLLAGQETQYF.

This clonotype was counted once. The chain uses TRBV11-2 and TRBJ2-1; D assignment may be TRBD1 or TRBD2 (5 bases each). V lost 7 bases, J lost 1 base, and 17 bases lay in between. Germline loops: CDR1 SGHAT, CDR2 FQNNGV. This CDR3 is built from 16 residues. Here the CDR3 DNA reads TGTGCCAGCACCGAAACCGAGGGGATGTCCTACAATGAGCAGTTCTTC. As protein: CASTETEGMSYNEQFF.

This clonotype was seen more than once but under ten times. This chain connects TRBV2 to TRBJ1-1; D possibly corresponds to TRBD1 (5 bases). The CDR3 contains 13 residues. Trimming shortened V by 7 bases and J by 1 base, and 10 bases separated the two germline ends. Germline V gene sequence: CDR1 SNHLY, CDR2 FYNNEI. The CDR3 loop is CASKRTPNTEAFF. CDR3 coding DNA: TGTGCCAGCAAACGGACACCGAACACTGAAGCTTTCTTT.

This clonotype was detected ten times or more. This chain uses TRBV5-6 with TRBJ2-5; D is ambiguous. CDR1 and CDR2 from the germline V gene are SGHDT and YYEEEE. V was cut by 1 base and J by 5 bases, with 12 bases left in between. There are 14 residues in the CDR3. The CDR3 here is CASSLLSRLETQYF. The CDR3 DNA reads TGTGCCAGCAGCTTGCTGTCACGACTCGAGACCCAGTACTTC. Full variable domain (remainder filled in from reference TRBV5-6 and TRBJ2-5): DAGVTQSPTHLIKTRGQQVTLRCSPKSGHDTVSWYQQALGQGPQFIFQYYEEEERQRGNFPDRFSGHQFPNYSSELNVNALLLGDSALYLCASSLLSRLETQYFGPGTRLLVL.